The rows below give T cell receptor beta chains drawn from one sample of a study of identical twins. TCRdb re-called the 5' RACE reads with MiXCR, one entry per CDR3 protein. The sample yields about 900,000 distinct CDR3 sequences, roughly an eighth seen once. The sample also formed part of further work on yellow fever vaccine responses in identical twins.

The sample consisted of PBMCs. The receptors here all came from a young woman in good health. Each CDR3 is given with its conserved first and last residue. D genes are given only for firm matches. A row's size may be missing; if present it is once, few, many or a size class.

TRBD2,TRBJ2-5,-,TRBV5-1,CASSPGGNKETQYF,TGCGCCAGCAGCCCGGGGGGGAATAAAGAGACCCAGTACTTC
-,TRBJ1-3,few,TRBV9,CASSGTTGNTIYF,TGTGCCAGCAGCGGGACAACTGGAAACACCATATATTTT
-,TRBJ1-1,few,TRBV10-3,CAIRTPGENTEAFF,TGTGCCATCAGGACACCGGGAGAGAACACTGAAGCTTTCTTT
TRBD2,TRBJ2-1,few,TRBV20-1,CSARDPSGASYNEQFF,TGCAGTGCTAGAGATCCTAGCGGGGCATCCTACAATGAGCAGTTCTTC
-,TRBJ1-4,-,TRBV27,CASSPSFAFSTGTNEKLFF,TGTGCCAGCAGTCCCTCTTTCGCTTTTTCGACGGGGACTAATGAAAAACTGTTTTTT
TRBD1,TRBJ1-6,-,TRBV4-1,CASSQPAFDRVLSPLHF,TGCGCCAGCAGCCAACCAGCTTTTGACAGGGTTTTATCACCCCTCCACTTT
TRBD1,TRBJ1-2,-,TRBV19,CASSPLPGQGLFGGYTF,TGTGCCAGTAGTCCCCTCCCGGGACAGGGTCTGTTTGGCGGCTACACCTTC
TRBD1,TRBJ1-4,few,TRBV6-6,CASGGQEINEKLFF,TGTGCCAGCGGGGGACAGGAGATTAATGAAAAACTGTTTTTT
-,TRBJ2-1,-,TRBV6-4,CASSDHYNYNEQFF,TGTGCCAGCAGTGACCACTACAACTACAATGAGCAGTTCTTC
TRBD2,TRBJ2-1,few,TRBV11-2,CASSQLAGVPNEQFF,TGTGCCAGCAGCCAACTAGCGGGAGTTCCGAATGAGCAGTTCTTC
-,TRBJ2-1,many,TRBV6-7,CASSYSDTPNEQFF,TGTGCCAGCAGTTACTCGGACACCCCCAATGAGCAGTTCTTC
-,TRBJ1-1,many,TRBV15,CATSSIVRGPEAFF,TGTGCCACCAGCAGCATCGTCAGGGGCCCTGAAGCTTTCTTT
TRBD2,TRBJ2-2,many,TRBV7-6,CASSPGLAVNTGELFF,TGTGCCAGCAGCCCCGGACTAGCGGTGAACACCGGGGAGCTGTTTTTT
-,TRBJ1-1,-,TRBV5-1,CASSLELQGTEAFF,TGCGCCAGCAGCTTGGAACTCCAGGGCACTGAAGCTTTCTTT
TRBD1,TRBJ2-7,many,TRBV11-2,CASSLGQGDEQYF,TGTGCCAGCAGCTTAGGACAGGGGGACGAGCAGTACTTC
-,TRBJ1-1,few,TRBV29-1,CSVVTRFPNTEAFF,TGCAGCGTTGTAACCAGGTTCCCGAACACTGAAGCTTTCTTT
-,TRBJ1-2,-,TRBV5-1,CASSLEGTAVWDGYTF,TGCGCCAGCAGCTTGGAGGGGACGGCGGTATGGGATGGCTACACCTTC
-,TRBJ1-1,-,TRBV12-3/TRBV12-4,CASSLSGKTAFF,TGTGCCAGCAGTTTGTCGGGCAAGACGGCTTTCTTT
TRBD1,TRBJ1-1,few,TRBV9,CASSVAVGQGTEAFF,TGTGCCAGCAGCGTAGCTGTGGGACAGGGCACTGAAGCTTTCTTT
-,TRBJ2-3,few,TRBV20-1,CSARDKDIYTDTQYF,TGCAGTGCTAGAGACAAGGACATCTACACAGATACGCAGTATTTT
TRBD1,TRBJ1-2,-,TRBV6-1,CASSAQDRGLWGYTF,TGTGCCAGCAGTGCGCAGGACAGGGGGCTGTGGGGCTACACCTTC
-,TRBJ1-1,few,TRBV3-1,CASSRRGGVNTEAFF,TGTGCCAGCAGCCGTCGGGGCGGGGTGAACACTGAAGCTTTCTTT
TRBD1,TRBJ2-1,-,TRBV12-3/TRBV12-4,CASLDRVGEQFF,TGTGCCAGCCTTGACAGGGTCGGCGAGCAGTTCTTC
TRBD1,TRBJ2-1,-,TRBV5-1,CASSLGDRGLTEQFF,TGCGCCAGCAGCTTGGGGGACAGGGGGCTAACTGAGCAGTTCTTC
-,TRBJ2-3,-,TRBV24-1,CATSDFWDTQYF,TGTGCCACCAGTGATTTCTGGGATACGCAGTATTTT
TRBD1,TRBJ1-4,many,TRBV12-3/TRBV12-4,CASSLDRGDEKLFF,TGTGCCAGCAGTTTAGACAGGGGTGATGAAAAACTGTTTTTT